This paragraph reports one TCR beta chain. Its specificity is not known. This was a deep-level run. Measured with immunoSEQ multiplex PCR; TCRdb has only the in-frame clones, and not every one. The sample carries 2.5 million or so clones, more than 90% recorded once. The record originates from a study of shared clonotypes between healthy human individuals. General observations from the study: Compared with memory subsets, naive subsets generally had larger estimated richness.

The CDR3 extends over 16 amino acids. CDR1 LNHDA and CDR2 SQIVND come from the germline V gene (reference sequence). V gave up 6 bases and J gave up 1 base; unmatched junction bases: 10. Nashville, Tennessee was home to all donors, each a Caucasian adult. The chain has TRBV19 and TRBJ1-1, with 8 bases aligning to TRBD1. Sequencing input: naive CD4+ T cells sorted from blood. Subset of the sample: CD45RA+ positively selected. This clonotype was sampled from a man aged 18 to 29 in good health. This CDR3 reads CASSETGGTWNTEAFF. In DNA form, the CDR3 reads TGTGCCAGTAGCGAAACAGGGGGGACGTGGAACACTGAAGCTTTCTTT.